This record covers a single T cell receptor beta chain. Antigen: not known. The data stem from a study of cytomegalovirus exposure and HLA in healthy donors. Study-wide background: Around 76% of 350 to 400 genotyped donors fell in the Caucasian-associated ancestry cluster. General study points: The listing of roughly 160 TCR beta chains classed them as cytomegalovirus-associated. Per published accounts, TCR beta sequences correctly predicted the HLA-A and HLA-B alleles of most subjects. A link between a missense DCLRE1C variant and TCR beta V- and J-gene trimming emerged from a later analysis.

Germline V CDR1 and CDR2: KGHSH, LQKENI. CDR3 size: 15 residues. Trimming took 4 bases from V and 8 from J; bases not matched to a gene: 9. This PCR relied on a set of 60 Vbeta primers and 13 Jbeta primers. Profiled with immunoSEQ multiplex PCR; TCRdb holds only in-frame clones, not every one. This table has about 120,000 clones, 50% to 65% appearing once. Sequencing was done on a sample of PBMCs. The chain is built from TRBV18 and TRBJ1-4; 8 nucleotides agree with TRBD1. This clonotype originated in a man aged 40-49 years in good health and CMV-seropositive. As DNA, the CDR3 is TGTGCCAGCTCACAGTCAGGGGGCCAGGGCGAAAAACTGTTTTTT. This codes for CASSQSGGQGEKLFF. Based on the CDR3 plus reference TRBV18 and TRBJ1-4, the full variable domain is NAGVMQNPRHLVRRRGQEARLRCSPMKGHSHVYWYRQLPEEGLKFMVYLQKENIIDESGMPKERFSAEFPKEGPSILRIQQVVRGDSAAYFCASSQSGGQGEKLFFGSGTQLSVL.